Sequencing of this T cell receptor beta chain was carried out in a study of CD8 T cells in cerebrospinal fluid in Alzheimer's disease (dated by TCRdb to about 2020). Regarding the study in general: To assess CSF T cell clonal expansion, the study used two single-cell approaches: plate-based nested PCR sequencing and droplet-based sequencing. The study tested whether clonally expanded T cells were present in cerebrospinal fluid from healthy elderly individuals and from patients with neurodegenerative disease. The droplet-based CSF analysis comparing patients with controls included 9 healthy controls (nearly 11,000 cells) and 9 patients with MCI or Alzheimer's disease (over 9,500 cells). A total of about 26 samples were covered by the CSF gene-expression analysis, which included Parkinson's disease patients.

This clonotype is medium-sized (0.01 to 0.1%) as judged by frequency; no count is noted. Its target antigen remains unknown. Preparation of the library involved 10x single-cell sequencing. 10X Genomics single-cell V(D)J and 5' gene-expression libraries were used to profile CSF cells. CSF single-cell TCR libraries were sequenced on an Illumina NextSeq550. From the authors' description of their analysis: V(D)J reads were aligned to the vdj-GRCh38 alts ensemble 2.0.0 reference and processed with the Cell Ranger vdj pipeline. Cell barcodes sharing the same set of productive CDR3 nucleotide sequences were defined as clonotypes. To link clonality with transcriptional profiles, clonotype information was incorporated into Seurat v3.0 gene-expression metadata. Any CSF cell with more than 1,800 genes, more than 7,500 UMIs or more than 10% mitochondrial reads was excluded. To identify TCRs with known antigen specificity, CDR3-beta sequences were compared against VDJdb. The network analysis of clone sharing was performed with the R package qgraph and was limited to TCRs that had complete alpha and beta chains. The reads went through TCRdb reprocessing, and each CDR3 protein sequence gets one entry with no DNA. The V and J calls and clone size are TCRdb's, not the authors'. This sample's table has entries for over a thousand distinct CDR3 sequences. The ten largest account for roughly 8.2% of the sample.

None of the participants had acute infectious disease, and every participant was in good physical condition. Biomarkers including neurofilament, amyloid-beta and tau were used to confirm neurodegeneration in the patients. For droplet-based sequencing, live CSF cells were sorted with a live/dead marker. CSF was obtained by lumbar puncture, and immune cells were pelleted by centrifugation at 300g. CSF samples were checked for red blood cells, and any sample contaminated with blood was excluded. CSF cells were cryopreserved by placing the cells in freezing medium, freezing the cells overnight at -80 degrees C, and then storing the cells in liquid nitrogen. CSF samples were stored for less than six months before analysis. The CDR3 starts with the cysteine, ends with the phenylalanine, and has 16 residues. The nucleotide record is missing. CDR1 and CDR2, looked up from the germline V gene, are SGHRS and YFSETQ.

Overall results and qualifications from the work: The overall clonality comparison included only samples with detectable clones (11 healthy, 5 MCI, 5 AD, 6 PD). Finding EBV-specific TCRs in CSF, the authors cautioned, does not establish a causal link between EBV and Alzheimer's disease. The EBV-specific clones were neither the most highly expanded clones nor enriched among patients. A higher percentage of TCRs was made up by the largest CSF clone in patients with MCI or Alzheimer's disease than in controls. When the data were pooled, most of the 6 Alzheimer's patients but only 1 of 10 healthy subjects had a highly expanded clone, defined as one making up at least 3% of TCRs.

This TCR was sampled from a human donor with Alzheimer's disease. This receptor chain uses TRBV5-1 and TRBJ1-2; the D call from TCRdb, TRBD1, cannot be confirmed without DNA. The sample was cerebrospinal fluid. The CDR3 has the sequence CASSLARDRSTHGYTF.